These 25 T cell receptor beta chains originate from one sample sequenced in a study of blood T cell repertoires in COVID-19. Profiled with immunoSEQ multiplex PCR; TCRdb holds only in-frame clones, not every one. The table shows 380,000 or so clones, with 89% occurring only once. What was sequenced was peripheral blood. All receptors come from a man aged 35 to 55 with acute or convalescent COVID-19.

The gene calls are TRBV4-1 and TRBJ2-2; a weak D match, TRBD2 (5 bases). The length of the CDR3 is 15 residues. V was trimmed by 4 bases and J by 1 base, leaving 10 bases between them. The germline CDR1 and CDR2 sequences are MGHRA and YSYEKL. CDR3 sequence: CASSLEGWNTGELFF. The CDR3 DNA reads as TGCGCCAGCAGCCTAGAGGGCTGGAACACCGGGGAGCTGTTTTTT.

V is TRBV7-9 and J is TRBJ2-1, with 9 bases fitting TRBD1. Germline-derived CDR1 and CDR2 are SEHNR and FQNEAQ (reference sequence). J gave up 14 bases and V 0 bases, and 5 bases lay outside the gene matches. The CDR3 extends over 13 amino acids. The CDR3 sequence: CASSLARTGDKFF. CDR3 in DNA: TGTGCCAGCAGCTTAGCGCGGACAGGGGATAAGTTCTTC.

The chain has TRBV15 and TRBJ2-1, with 11 bases fitting TRBD2. The CDR3 spans 14 residues. Germline V lookup: CDR1 LNHNV, CDR2 YYDKDF (reference sequence). V gave up 2 bases and J gave up 8 bases; unmatched junction bases: 2. The CDR3 is CATSRLSGGDEQFF. CDR3 DNA sequence: TGTGCCACCAGCAGACTTAGCGGGGGGGATGAGCAGTTCTTC.

The chain employs TRBV5-1 and TRBJ1-5; TRBD1 is a possible D gene (5 bases). Germline loops: CDR1 SGHRS, CDR2 YFSETQ. The germline V and J ends were trimmed by 9 bases and 7 bases, with 17 bases remaining between them. The CDR3 length is 13 residues. The DNA for the CDR3 is TGCGCCACCTCGGAGGGGCCCGGGCAGCCCCAGCATTTT. Translated: CATSEGPGQPQHF.

This clone was picked up many times. This sequence joins TRBV5-4 and TRBJ2-7; TRBD2 aligns across 12 bases. The CDR3 is 16 residues long. V was clipped by 4 bases and J by 1 base; unmatched bases: 6. CDR1 and CDR2 from the germline V gene are SGHNT and YYREEE (reference sequence). CDR3 nucleotide sequence: TGTGCCAGCAGCCCCGGACTAGCGGGGAATTCCTACGAGCAGTACTTC. Its translation: CASSPGLAGNSYEQYF. The whole variable domain, filled in from reference TRBV5-4 and TRBJ2-7, reads ETGVTQSPTHLIKTRGQQVTLRCSSQSGHNTVSWYQQALGQGPQFIFQYYREEENGRGNFPPRFSGLQFPNYSSELNVNALELDDSALYLCASSPGLAGNSYEQYFGPGTRLTVT.

The V and J genes are TRBV27 and TRBJ1-2; D ambiguous. Trimming cost V 4 bases and J 3 bases, with 12 bases left between them. CDR3 size: 14 residues. Germline values: CDR1 MNHEY, CDR2 SMNVEV (reference sequence). CDR3 bases: TGTGCCAGCAGTTGGGGTAAGGAGGACTATGGCTACACCTTC. Protein sequence: CASSWGKEDYGYTF.

The chain uses TRBV5-1 and TRBJ2-2, with D maybe TRBD1 (6 bases). V lost 1 base and J lost 4, with 11 bases in between. The V gene's germline CDR1 is SGHRS and CDR2 YFSETQ. The CDR3 runs to 15 residues. CDR3 sequence (DNA): TGCGCCAGCAGCTTGTCAGGGGCGGTCACCGGGGAGCTGTTTTTT. Residues: CASSLSGAVTGELFF. Using reference TRBV5-1 and TRBJ2-2 for the parts outside the CDR3, the full variable domain is KAGVTQTPRYLIKTRGQQVTLSCSPISGHRSVSWYQQTPGQGLQFLFEYFSETQRNKGNFPGRFSGRQFSNSRSEMNVSTLELGDSALYLCASSLSGAVTGELFFGEGSRLTVL.

This chain joins TRBV5-1 and TRBJ1-1; D call uncertain. V lost 0 bases, J lost 3 bases, and 12 bases lay in between. This CDR3 spans 15 amino acids. Per germline, CDR1 SGHRS and CDR2 YFSETQ. CDR3: CASSLAVSAYTEAFF. CDR3 DNA: TGCGCCAGCAGCTTGGCCGTCAGTGCATACACTGAAGCTTTCTTT.

The chain has TRBV4-2 and TRBJ1-1; the D is unclear. Germline CDR1 reads LGHNA; CDR2 reads YNFKEQ. The CDR3 length is 14 residues. The ends were cut back, 5 bases at V and 2 bases at J, with 12 bases in the middle. The CDR3 sequence: CASSYDTQNTEAFF. The CDR3 bases are TGTGCCAGCAGCTACGACACGCAAAACACTGAAGCTTTCTTT.

The chain employs TRBV5-4 and TRBJ1-6; D might be TRBD1 (5 bases). Trimming cost V 0 bases and J 5 bases, with 12 bases left between them. CDR3 length equals 16 residues. CDR1 and CDR2 (germline): SGHNT, YYREEE (reference sequence). CDR3 bases: TGTGCCAGCAGCTTGGGGCGGGGGATTGATAATTCACCCCTCCACTTT. This codes for CASSLGRGIDNSPLHF. Full variable domain (missing parts from reference TRBV5-4 and TRBJ1-6): ETGVTQSPTHLIKTRGQQVTLRCSSQSGHNTVSWYQQALGQGPQFIFQYYREEENGRGNFPPRFSGLQFPNYSSELNVNALELDDSALYLCASSLGRGIDNSPLHFGNGTRLTVT.

V and J are TRBV18 and TRBJ1-2, with 9 positions matching TRBD1. With V trimmed by 3 bases and J by 8 bases, 10 bases remained unmatched. The CDR3 contains 15 residues. Germline V gene data show CDR1 as KGHSH and CDR2 as LQKENI. CDR3 sequence (DNA): TGTGCCAGCTCACCCACCGGGACAGGGATGCGCGGCTACACCTTC. Its protein is CASSPTGTGMRGYTF.

The chain couples TRBV5-4 to TRBJ2-1; D is uncertain. CDR1 is SGHNT, CDR2 YYREEE, per germline (reference sequence). CDR3 length: 15 residues. Trimming pared 0 bases from V and 8 bases from J, leaving 15 bases between. The CDR3 DNA is TGTGCCAGCAGCTTGGTCCTCGGGTCTGTCGATGAGCAGTTCTTC. Protein: CASSLVLGSVDEQFF.

This chain joins TRBV28 and TRBJ2-1; the match to TRBD1 covers 8 bases. After removal of 3 bases from V and 1 base from J, the junction contained 8 bases not matched to a gene. The CDR3 sequence is 17 residues long. CDR1 and CDR2 (germline): MDHEN, SYDVKM. The CDR3: CASSFSFQGASYNEQFF. The CDR3 DNA reads as TGTGCCAGCAGTTTCTCTTTCCAGGGGGCATCCTACAATGAGCAGTTCTTC.

This chain joins TRBV12-3 or TRBV12-4 and TRBJ1-1, with a possible D match to TRBD1 (6 bases). CDR3 length: 13 amino acids. V gave up 7 bases and J gave up 5 bases, with 14 bases separating them. The DNA of the CDR3 is TGTGCCAGCAAAAACGACAGGTATACTGAAGCTTTCTTT. Translation gives CASKNDRYTEAFF.

CDR3 loop: CASSRDTTFHEQYF. The CDR3 region has the DNA TGTGCCAGCAGCAGGGACACCACCTTCCACGAGCAGTACTTC. The J gene is TRBJ2-7, the V gene TRBV5-4; tentatively, D is TRBD1 (6 bases). The V and J ends lost 4 bases and 5 bases respectively, with 16 bases between them. CDR3 length equals 14 residues. The germline gives CDR1 SGHNT, CDR2 YYREEE (reference sequence).

This clone showed up just a few times. This chain links TRBV3-1 (or the pseudogene TRBV3-2) with TRBJ1-6; D is unresolved. The CDR3 consists of 12 residues. From germline, CDR1 is LGHDT and CDR2 YNNKEL (reference sequence). V lost 7 bases to trimming and J lost 4 bases, with 5 bases between them. The CDR3 DNA reads TGTGCCAGCACTGTGTATAATTCACCCCTCCACTTT. It yields the protein CASTVYNSPLHF.

This sequence joins TRBV7-2 and TRBJ1-3; D may be TRBD1 (5 bases). This CDR3 region has 16 residues. Per the germline V gene, CDR1 is SGHTA and CDR2 is FQGNSA. V was pared by 1 base and J by 0 bases, with 10 bases between. DNA for the CDR3: TGTGCCAGCAGCTTAGTGAGTCAGGGCTCTGGAAACACCATATATTTT. This codes for CASSLVSQGSGNTIYF.

The chain recombines TRBV30 with TRBJ2-6, with D tentatively TRBD2 (6 bases). The CDR3 totals 16 residues. The germline CDR1 and CDR2 sequences are GTSNPN and SVGIG (reference sequence). V dropped 1 base and J dropped 0 bases, with 10 bases sitting between them. CDR3 in amino acids: CAWSGGVGSGANVLTF. In DNA, the CDR3 is TGTGCCTGGAGTGGCGGGGTGGGCTCTGGGGCCAACGTCCTGACTTTC.

The J gene is TRBJ1-4, the V gene TRBV3-1 (or the pseudogene TRBV3-2); D call uncertain. This CDR3 has 13 amino acids. Trimming cost V 2 bases and J 8 bases, with 9 bases left between them. Germline V gene lookup returns CDR1 LGHDT and CDR2 YNNKEL (reference sequence). The CDR3 DNA sequence: TGTGCCAGCAGCCAACAGAGGGCAGAAAAACTGTTTTTT. It is translated as CASSQQRAEKLFF.

This rearrangement joins TRBV5-4 to TRBJ1-5; tentative D call: TRBD1 (6 bases). Looked up from germline, CDR1 is SGHNT and CDR2 is YYREEE (reference sequence). The V end lost 1 base, the J end lost 2 bases, and 7 bases lay between the germline ends. CDR3 length equals 14 residues. CDR3 DNA sequence: TGTGCCAGCAGCTTGTCAGGGGGCAATCAGCCCCAGCATTTT. This sequence encodes CASSLSGGNQPQHF.

This chain connects TRBV12-3 or TRBV12-4 to TRBJ1-1; no firm D call. Trimming took off 1 base at V and 1 base at J, with 4 bases between the two ends. CDR3 size: 13 residues. CDR3 loop: CASSLGENTEAFF. CDR3 bases: TGTGCCAGCAGTTTAGGAGAGAACACTGAAGCTTTCTTT.

The chain carries TRBV7-8 and TRBJ2-7, with D possibly TRBD1 on 6 matching bases. Germline values: CDR1 SGHVS, CDR2 FQNEAQ. The CDR3 is 14 amino acids. Between the trimmed V and J ends, which lost 7 bases and 3 bases, there was a span of 16 bases. Here the CDR3 DNA reads TGTGCCAGCATCTCCACAGGGATCGGCTACGAGCAGTACTTC. It specifies CASISTGIGYEQYF.

V gene TRBV19 combines with J gene TRBJ1-5, with TRBD1 as a possible D gene (5 bases). This CDR3 region has 16 residues. Trimming took off 5 bases at V and 0 bases at J, with 14 bases between the two ends. CDR1 is LNHDA and CDR2 is SQIVND in the germline V gene (reference sequence). CDR3 nucleotide sequence: TGTGCCAGTAGTCCGCGGGGGAAAGGTAGCAATCAGCCCCAGCATTTT. Its translation is CASSPRGKGSNQPQHF.

The chain has TRBV28 and TRBJ1-2, with TRBD1 matching over 7 bases. V trimming: 0 bases; J trimming: 2 bases; junction bases outside the gene matches: 3. Germline CDR1 MDHEN, CDR2 SYDVKM. CDR3 length equals 15 residues. CDR3 protein: CASSLWGTANYGYTF. The CDR3 nucleotides read TGTGCCAGCAGTTTATGGGGGACAGCAAACTATGGCTACACCTTC.

The table lists this clone with a count of one. The genes are TRBV27 and TRBJ1-2, with TRBD1 matching 8 bases. Germline CDR1 is MNHEY and CDR2 is SMNVEV (reference sequence). V dropped 5 bases and J dropped 7; count of bases not matched to a gene: 6. The CDR3 is 13 residues long. The CDR3 region has the DNA TGTGCCAGCAGTGGGGACAGGCGGGGTGGCTACACCTTC. Encoded protein: CASSGDRRGGYTF.